This passage covers 2 T cell receptor beta chains from one sample sequenced in a study of post-analysis software for immune sequencing data. Unique molecular identifiers were carried by the TCR beta cDNA libraries. TCRdb fed the PCR reads into MiXCR, producing one record per CDR3 protein. The sample yields hundreds of thousands of distinct CDR3 sequences, approximately 57% seen once. These receptors are not linked to any known antigen. Study-wide findings and caveats: Four to six TRBV segments were significantly more frequent in patients than in controls. TRBV5-6, TRBV5-1 and TRBV20-1 were among these segments.

Sequencing was carried out using blood. The receptors here all came from a girl aged 10 to 17 with multiple sclerosis.

This rearrangement joins TRBV6-1 to TRBJ2-1; maybe TRBD2 (5 bases). V was pared by 10 bases and J by 11 bases, with 15 bases between. This CDR3 contains 11 residues. Germline V gene data show CDR1 as MNHNS and CDR2 as SASEGT. CDR3 coding DNA: TGTGCCAACAACCAATACGGGAAGCAGTTCTTC. Protein sequence: CANNQYGKQFF.

The V call is TRBV29-1, the J call TRBJ1-1; tentatively, D is TRBD1 (5 bases). Trimming pared 3 bases from V and 2 bases from J, leaving 16 bases between. CDR3 length equals 15 residues. Germline CDR1 is SQVTM and CDR2 is ANQGSEA. CDR3: CSVDLGRGFNTEAFF. CDR3 DNA sequence: TGCAGCGTTGATTTAGGGAGGGGTTTCAACACTGAAGCTTTCTTT.